A selection of T cell receptor beta chains follows, all from one sample in a study of shared clonotypes between healthy human individuals. Repertoires were generated with immunoSEQ multiplex PCR, while TCRdb's copy carries only in-frame clones and drops some. There are 150,000 to 200,000 clones in the sample; approximately 92% occur only once, and around 0.067% lies in the top ten. Sequencing was carried out using naive CD4+ T cells sorted from blood. These receptor sequences come from a woman aged 25 to 39 in good health. Each CDR3 is given with its conserved first and last residue. D genes are given only for firm matches. Size is omitted from some rows. Given values are once, few, many or a class for expanded clones.

>TRBV28|15|.|TRBJ2-7|TRBD2
CASSLSSGIPYEQYF
TGTGCCAGCAGTTTATCGAGCGGGATACCCTACGAGCAGTACTTC
>TRBV18|15|.|TRBJ2-7|.
CASSAISARNHEQYF
TGTGCCAGCTCAGCAATCTCGGCTCGTAATCACGAGCAGTACTTC
>TRBV27|14|.|TRBJ2-7|.
CASASPGRRGEQYF
TGTGCCAGCGCATCGCCGGGCCGGAGAGGCGAGCAGTACTTC
>TRBV28|16|.|TRBJ2-1|.
CASRPLGATRRNEQFF
TGTGCCAGCAGGCCCCTGGGGGCTACCAGACGCAATGAGCAGTTCTTC
>TRBV10-3|16|.|TRBJ2-1|TRBD1
CAISEGRDRVNNEQFF
TGTGCCATCAGTGAGGGTAGGGACAGGGTAAACAATGAGCAGTTCTTC
>TRBV5-4|16|few|TRBJ2-7|TRBD2
CASTVGAGTSGQEQYF
TGTGCCAGCACCGTCGGGGCCGGGACTAGCGGCCAAGAGCAGTACTTC
>TRBV6-1|11|.|TRBJ2-7|.
CASSGAYEQYF
TGTGCCAGCAGTGGAGCCTACGAGCAGTACTTC
>TRBV18|16|.|TRBJ2-1|.
CASSAGRDGSYNEQFF
TGTGCCAGCTCAGCAGGCCGGGACGGGTCCTACAATGAGCAGTTCTTC
>TRBV27|15|few|TRBJ2-7|.
CASSLTSGWTYEQYF
TGTGCCAGCAGTTTGACGTCTGGTTGGACCTACGAGCAGTACTTC
>TRBV28|15|once|TRBJ2-7|TRBD1
CASSFTGTGKPEQYF
TGTGCCAGCAGTTTCACCGGGACAGGGAAACCCGAGCAGTACTTC
>TRBV2|14|.|TRBJ2-7|.
CASRMAFEGREQYF
TGTGCCAGCAGGATGGCGTTTGAGGGCCGCGAGCAGTACTTC
>TRBV20-1|10|few|TRBJ2-7|.
CSARNYEQYF
TGCAGTGCTAGGAACTACGAGCAGTACTTC
>TRBV9|16|.|TRBJ1-1|TRBD1
CASSVGQGFSHTEAFF
TGTGCCAGCAGCGTAGGACAGGGGTTTTCGCACACTGAAGCTTTCTTT
>TRBV6-5|14|.|TRBJ1-5|.
CASSYRAGVQPQHF
TGTGCCAGCAGTTACAGGGCAGGGGTTCAGCCCCAGCATTTT
>TRBV25-1|15|.|TRBJ1-1|TRBD1
CASIQQGSPRSEAFF
TGTGCCAGCATCCAACAGGGGAGCCCTCGCTCTGAAGCTTTCTTT
>TRBV4-1|20|.|TRBJ2-1|TRBD2
CASSQEGSSGNGMGWNEQFF
TGCGCCAGCAGCCAAGAGGGGTCTAGCGGGAACGGAATGGGTTGGAATGAGCAGTTCTTC
>TRBV5-1|15|.|TRBJ1-5|TRBD1
CASSQGTGWNQPQHF
TGCGCCAGCAGCCAGGGGACAGGGTGGAATCAGCCCCAGCATTTT
>TRBV4-3|15|.|TRBJ1-2|TRBD1
CASSRIGTGIYGYTF
TGCGCCAGCAGCCGGATCGGGACAGGAATCTATGGCTACACCTTC
>TRBV28|15|.|TRBJ2-7|.
CASSLRQLGPYEQYF
TGTGCCAGCAGTTTACGCCAACTAGGGCCCTACGAGCAGTACTTC
>TRBV19|14|.|TRBJ2-2|.
CASSFRTNTGELFF
TGTGCCAGTAGTTTCAGAACGAACACCGGGGAGCTGTTTTTT
>TRBV5-5|13|.|TRBJ2-7|.
CASSLFVGDEQYF
TGTGCCAGCAGCTTGTTTGTCGGGGACGAGCAGTACTTC
>TRBV6-6|15|.|TRBJ1-1|TRBD1
CASSYSEGAATEAFF
TGTGCCAGCAGTTACTCGGAGGGGGCGGCCACTGAAGCTTTCTTT
>TRBV5-1|14|.|TRBJ1-1|TRBD1
CASSIRDRNTEAFF
TGCGCCAGCAGCATCCGGGACAGGAACACTGAAGCTTTCTTT
>TRBV6-6|14|.|TRBJ1-3|.
CASSLVYSGNTIYF
TGTGCCAGCAGTTTGGTTTACTCTGGAAACACCATATATTTT
>TRBV5-4|13|.|TRBJ1-2|TRBD1
CASTGQGLYGYTF
TGTGCCAGCACGGGACAGGGCCTCTATGGCTACACCTTC
>TRBV27|14|.|TRBJ2-7|.
CASTPGGVTYEQYF
TGTGCCAGCACCCCAGGAGGAGTAACCTACGAGCAGTACTTC
>TRBV14|17|.|TRBJ2-5|TRBD2
CASSQGVLAGGSETQYF
TGTGCCAGCAGCCAAGGTGTCCTAGCGGGAGGATCAGAGACCCAGTACTTC
>TRBV5-1|13|.|TRBJ2-7|.
CASSFEGSHEQYF
TGCGCCAGCAGCTTCGAGGGCTCCCACGAGCAGTACTTC
>TRBV2|14|few|TRBJ2-7|.
CASSDSGPRYEQYF
TGTGCCAGCAGTGACAGCGGACCCCGCTACGAGCAGTACTTC
>TRBV19|13|.|TRBJ2-1|.
CASSIGPYNEQFF
TGTGCCAGTAGTATAGGACCTTACAATGAGCAGTTCTTC
>TRBV18|14|few|TRBJ1-2|.
CASSPPQGSYGYTF
TGTGCCAGCTCACCACCCCAGGGTAGCTATGGCTACACCTTC
>TRBV2|14|.|TRBJ1-4|.
CASREVWTNEKLFF
TGTGCCAGCAGAGAGGTTTGGACTAATGAAAAACTGTTTTTT
>TRBV13|13|.|TRBJ2-1|.
CASSLGRNNEQFF
TGTGCCAGCAGCTTAGGCAGAAACAATGAGCAGTTCTTC
>TRBV28|15|.|TRBJ2-7|.
CASSSSYLSSYEQYF
TGTGCCAGCAGTTCCAGCTACTTAAGCTCCTACGAGCAGTACTTC
>TRBV4-1|15|.|TRBJ2-1|.
CASSQEGVTYNEQFF
TGCGCCAGCAGCCAAGAGGGGGTCACCTACAATGAGCAGTTCTTC
>TRBV10-1|13|.|TRBJ2-7|TRBD1
CASSDLPGQVQYF
TGCGCCAGCAGTGATCTACCTGGACAGGTGCAGTACTTC
>TRBV7-2|15|.|TRBJ2-7|.
CASSFTSDSSYEQYF
TGTGCCAGCAGCTTCACGTCGGACAGCTCCTACGAGCAGTACTTC
>TRBV11-2|15|.|TRBJ2-3|.
CASSFDAVGTDTQYF
TGTGCCAGCAGCTTCGACGCGGTAGGGACAGATACGCAGTATTTT
>TRBV7-3|18|.|TRBJ2-1|TRBD2
CASSPGTSGRVGFHEQFF
TGTGCCAGCAGCCCCGGGACTAGCGGGAGGGTAGGGTTTCATGAGCAGTTCTTC
>TRBV29-1|14|.|TRBJ1-3|.
CSVSSAGSGNTIYF
TGCAGCGTTAGCTCTGCCGGCTCTGGAAACACCATATATTTT
>TRBV19|12|.|TRBJ2-5|.
CASRPTLGTQYF
TGTGCCAGTAGGCCGACTTTGGGGACCCAGTACTTC
>TRBV28|13|.|TRBJ1-1|.
CASSSRRRTEAFF
TGTGCCAGCAGTTCGAGACGAAGGACTGAAGCTTTCTTT
>TRBV28|18|.|TRBJ2-3|TRBD2
CASSFGGDSSGSTDTQYF
TGTGCCAGCAGTTTTGGGGGGGATTCTAGCGGGAGCACAGATACGCAGTATTTT
>TRBV5-1|13|.|TRBJ2-5|.
CASRYGDSETQYF
TGCGCCAGCAGATACGGGGATTCGGAGACCCAGTACTTC
>TRBV27|14|once|TRBJ2-7|TRBD1
CASSSGGFAYEQYF
TGTGCCAGCAGTTCAGGGGGATTTGCCTACGAGCAGTACTTC
>TRBV6-1|15|.|TRBJ2-7|TRBD1
CASTPGTGGGYEQYF
TGTGCCAGCACTCCGGGGACAGGAGGGGGATACGAGCAGTACTTC
>TRBV6-5|14|once|TRBJ1-1|.
CASSYPNWTAEAFF
TGTGCCAGCAGTTACCCAAATTGGACGGCTGAAGCTTTCTTT
>TRBV28|16|.|TRBJ1-5|TRBD1
CASSLTGTVSNQPQHF
TGTGCCAGCAGCCTAACGGGGACAGTGAGCAATCAGCCCCAGCATTTT
>TRBV5-1|15|.|TRBJ1-2|.
CASSPSIMGGYGYTF
TGCGCCAGCAGCCCCTCAATCATGGGGGGCTATGGCTACACCTTC
>TRBV7-2|19|.|TRBJ2-2|TRBD2
CASSNRRGVAGGPSGELFF
TGTGCCAGCAGCAATCGTCGGGGGGTAGCGGGAGGGCCGAGCGGGGAGCTGTTTTTT
>TRBV27|17|.|TRBJ2-7|.
CASRSSGTGSSSYEQYF
TGTGCCAGCAGGAGTTCCGGAACAGGGAGTAGCTCCTACGAGCAGTACTTC
>TRBV2|18|.|TRBJ2-7|TRBD1
CASRTGTGIVRGSYEQYF
TGTGCCAGCAGGACCGGGACAGGTATCGTTAGAGGCTCCTACGAGCAGTACTTC
>TRBV5-1|16|.|TRBJ1-1|TRBD1
CASSDGSGTANTEAFF
TGCGCCAGCAGTGATGGGTCGGGGACAGCCAACACTGAAGCTTTCTTT